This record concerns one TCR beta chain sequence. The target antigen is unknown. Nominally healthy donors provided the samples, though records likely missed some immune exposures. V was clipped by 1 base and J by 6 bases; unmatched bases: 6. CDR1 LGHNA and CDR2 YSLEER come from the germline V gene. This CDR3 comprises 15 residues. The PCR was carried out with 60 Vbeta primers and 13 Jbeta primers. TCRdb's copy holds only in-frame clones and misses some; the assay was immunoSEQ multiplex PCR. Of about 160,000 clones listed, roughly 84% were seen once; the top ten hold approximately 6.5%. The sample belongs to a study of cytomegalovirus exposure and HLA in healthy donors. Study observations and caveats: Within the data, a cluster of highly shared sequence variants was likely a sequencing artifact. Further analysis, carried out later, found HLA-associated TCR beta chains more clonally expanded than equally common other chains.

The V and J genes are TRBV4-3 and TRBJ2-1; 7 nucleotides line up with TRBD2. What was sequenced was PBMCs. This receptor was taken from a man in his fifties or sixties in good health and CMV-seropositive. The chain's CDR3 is CASSQVTSATNEQFF. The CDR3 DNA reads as TGCGCCAGCAGCCAAGTAACTAGCGCGACCAATGAGCAGTTCTTC.